Following are 16 T cell receptor beta chains from one sample sequenced in a study of OX40 agonist ivuxolimab in advanced cancers. The table came from immunoSEQ multiplex PCR; TCRdb's copy has only in-frame clones and leaves some out. The table lists 65,000 to 80,000 clones, around 87% of them singletons. The sample here was CD4+ or CD8+ T cells sorted from blood, taken in a trial of the OX40 agonist ivuxolimab. The receptor source for this set is an adult with an advanced solid tumor such as melanoma, head and neck, liver or kidney cancer.

CDR3 in DNA: TGTGCCAGCAGTTTACACATGGCTTACTCCTATAATTCACCCCTCCACTTT. Its protein product is CASSLHMAYSYNSPLHF. This sequence joins TRBV27 and TRBJ1-6; no reliable D call. Trimming took 2 bases from V and 0 from J, leaving 11 bases between them. Germline V gene sequence: CDR1 MNHEY, CDR2 SMNVEV (reference sequence). The CDR3 loop spans 17 amino acids.

The chain recombines TRBV2 with TRBJ2-7, with 8 bases fitting TRBD2. Trimming removed 2 bases from V and 6 bases from J; junction bases left unmatched: 12. This CDR3 spans 16 amino acids. Germline loops: CDR1 SNHLY, CDR2 FYNNEI. The CDR3 region has the DNA TGTGCCAGCAGTGAACGCCTCGGACTAGCAAGGGCCGAGCAGTACTTC. Its protein product is CASSERLGLARAEQYF.

The gene calls are TRBV6-1 and TRBJ1-2, with 9 bases that match TRBD1. In germline, CDR1 is MNHNS, CDR2 SASEGT. The CDR3 extends over 13 amino acids. The J segment lost 5 bases and the V segment lost 7 bases, leaving 5 bases of the junction unmatched. The CDR3 DNA reads as TGTGCCAGCACCAGGGACAGGGCTTATGGCTACACCTTC. Protein product: CASTRDRAYGYTF.

CDR3 sequence reads: CASSLAGQGALTGELFF. DNA for the CDR3: TGTGCCAGCAGCTTGGCGGGACAGGGGGCGCTCACCGGGGAGCTGTTTTTT. The rearrangement uses TRBV5-4 and TRBJ2-2; 12 nucleotides align to TRBD1. The CDR3 length is 17 residues. Germline V gives CDR1 SGHNT, CDR2 YYREEE (reference sequence). The V gene end was trimmed by 0 bases and the J gene end by 4 bases; junction bases not matched to a gene: 4.

The rearrangement links TRBV18 to TRBJ2-1; a weak D match, TRBD2 (5 bases). The CDR3 sequence is 15 residues long. V gave up 3 bases and J gave up 7 bases, with 16 bases separating them. Per germline, CDR1 KGHSH and CDR2 LQKENI. Here the CDR3 reads CASSPATRLLNEQFF. The CDR3, as DNA: TGTGCCAGCTCACCGGCTACTAGGTTATTAAATGAGCAGTTCTTC.

The rearrangement links TRBV5-1 to TRBJ1-1; 8 nucleotides line up with TRBD1. Trimming at V came to 1 base and at J to 6 bases, leaving 11 bases not matched to a gene. Germline-derived CDR1 and CDR2 are SGHRS and YFSETQ. This CDR3 contains 16 residues. CDR3 coding DNA: TGCGCCAGCAGCTTGAGTCAGGGGGCGCATCTGTCTGAAGCTTTCTTT. Protein product: CASSLSQGAHLSEAFF. Variable domain in full (rest from reference TRBV5-1 and TRBJ1-1): KAGVTQTPRYLIKTRGQQVTLSCSPISGHRSVSWYQQTPGQGLQFLFEYFSETQRNKGNFPGRFSGRQFSNSRSEMNVSTLELGDSALYLCASSLSQGAHLSEAFFGQGTRLTVV.

The chain uses TRBV5-5 and TRBJ1-1; perhaps TRBD1 as D (6 bases). The V and J ends lost 2 bases and 1 base respectively, with 12 bases between them. CDR1 and CDR2 from the germline V gene are SGHKS and YYEKEE (reference sequence). CDR3 length equals 15 residues. In DNA, the CDR3 is TGTGCCAGCAGCTTCGCGGGGGCCGCGAACACTGAAGCTTTCTTT. Amino acid sequence: CASSFAGAANTEAFF.

The rearrangement joins TRBV29-1 to TRBJ1-2; no firm D call. V was pared by 2 bases and J by 7 bases, with 14 bases between. CDR1 is SQVTM and CDR2 is ANQGSEA in the germline V gene. The CDR3 extends over 13 amino acids. The chain's CDR3 is CSVENLGRGGYTF. In nucleotides, the CDR3 is TGCAGCGTTGAAAATCTTGGCAGAGGTGGCTACACCTTC. The full variable domain, in which reference TRBV29-1 and TRBJ1-2 provide the parts outside the CDR3, is SAVISQKPSRDICQRGTSLTIQCQVDSQVTMMFWYRQQPGQSLTLIATANQGSEATYESGFVIDKFPISRPNLTFSTLTVSNMSPEDSSIYLCSVENLGRGGYTFGSGTRLTVV.

The DNA of the CDR3 is TGTGCCAGCAGCTACCTGACAGGGGGCCTTTCACCCCTCCACTTT. This translates into CASSYLTGGLSPLHF. The chain uses TRBV5-4 and TRBJ1-6; 10 bases match TRBD1. The V gene end was trimmed by 3 bases and the J gene end by 9 bases; junction bases not matched to a gene: 6. The CDR3 is made up of 15 amino acids. Per the germline V gene, CDR1 is SGHNT and CDR2 is YYREEE (reference sequence).

This clone was seen just once. This chain links TRBV30 with TRBJ1-4, with 9 bases identical to TRBD1. Trimming at V came to 1 base and at J to 3 bases, leaving 6 bases not matched to a gene. Germline loops: CDR1 GTSNPN, CDR2 SVGIG (reference sequence). The CDR3 is made up of 16 amino acids. CDR3 region: CAWSGYRGPSNEKLFF. CDR3 in DNA: TGTGCCTGGAGTGGATACAGGGGGCCCTCTAATGAAAAACTGTTTTTT.

The rearrangement joins TRBV25-1 to TRBJ2-3, with D perhaps assigned TRBD1 or TRBD2 (6 bases each). CDR3 length: 13 amino acids. Germline-derived CDR1 and CDR2 are MGHDK and SYGVNS. Deletions cut 4 bases from V and 4 bases from J, with 9 bases between. The CDR3 region has the DNA TGTGCCAGCAGTGTGAGGGGGGCAGATACGCAGTATTTT. It is translated as CASSVRGADTQYF. Variable domain in full (rest from reference TRBV25-1 and TRBJ2-3): EADIYQTPRYLVIGTGKKITLECSQTMGHDKMYWYQQDPGMELHLIHYSYGVNSTEKGDLSSESTVSRIRTEHFPLTLESARPSHTSQYLCASSVRGADTQYFGPGTRLTVL.

This clone was seen a handful of times. For the CDR3, the DNA is TGTGCCAGTAGTATAGATCGAGTTTGGGGGCTGGCGGGGGGTTACACCGGGGAGCTGTTTTTT. This sequence encodes CASSIDRVWGLAGGYTGELFF. The rearrangement links TRBV19 to TRBJ2-2; 8 nucleotides match TRBD2. The CDR3 spans 21 residues. Losses at the gene ends were 0 bases for V and 3 bases for J; bases not matched to a gene: 18. Germline CDR1 and CDR2: LNHDA and SQIVND (reference sequence).

This chain connects TRBV10-2 to TRBJ2-5; 9 bases match TRBD1. Judging by the DNA end, TRBJ2-7 fits better; the J call may be wrong. The germline gives CDR1 WSHSY, CDR2 SAAADI. This CDR3 is built from 15 residues. This CDR3 is CASSQTGTGRDEQYF. The CDR3 nucleotides read TGCGCCAGCAGTCAAACCGGGACAGGGAGGGACGAGCAGTACTTC.

This chain uses TRBV5-1 with TRBJ2-3; the match to TRBD2 covers 8 bases. The CDR3 is 15 amino acids. CDR1 is SGHRS, CDR2 YFSETQ, per germline. Germline trimming cut 3 bases from V and 3 bases from J; bases unmatched to any gene: 6. The CDR3 region has the DNA TGCGCCAGCAGCTCATCGACTAGCGAGACAGATACGCAGTATTTT. Residues: CASSSSTSETDTQYF.

V and J are TRBV5-6 and TRBJ2-7; D uncertain. Trimming left V 5 bases short and J 1 base short, with 16 bases between. Germline CDR1 SGHDT, CDR2 YYEEEE. This CDR3 comprises 15 residues. In DNA, the CDR3 is TGTGCCAGCAGTATCGGGTGGTTTGGGTCCTACGAGCAGTACTTC. Residues: CASSIGWFGSYEQYF.

The CDR3 reads CASSLRLAGGSDTQYF. In nucleotides, the CDR3 is TGTGCCAGCAGCCTCAGACTAGCGGGAGGGTCAGATACGCAGTATTTT. The chain couples TRBV5-4 to TRBJ2-3; TRBD2 matches 14 bases. CDR3 length: 16 residues. J lost 4 bases, V lost 4 bases, and 5 bases had no gene match. The V gene's germline CDR1 is SGHNT and CDR2 YYREEE (reference sequence).